One sample yielded the 7 T cell receptor beta chains listed below, sequenced in a study of cytotoxic CD8 clonotypes in ibrutinib-treated CLL. The table came from immunoSEQ multiplex PCR; TCRdb's copy has only in-frame clones and leaves some out. The table shows about 89,000 clones, with 78% occurring only once. The sequences come from PBMCs, collected after 12 months of ibrutinib treatment. The source of these receptors is a human donor with chronic lymphocytic leukemia.

V is TRBV18 and J is TRBJ2-1; 12 positions agree with TRBD1. The germline CDR1 and CDR2 sequences are KGHSH and LQKENI. The J segment lost 6 bases and the V segment lost 3 bases, leaving 6 bases of the junction unmatched. There are 16 residues in the CDR3. DNA of the CDR3: TGTGCCAGCTCACCTTCGGGACAGGGGGCGACCAATGAGCAGTTCTTC. It encodes CASSPSGQGATNEQFF.

This clone was detected only a few times. V is TRBV11-3 and J is TRBJ2-7; no clear D. CDR3 length: 12 residues. Germline assignment: CDR1 SGHNT and CDR2 YENEEA. Deletions cut 5 bases from V and 5 bases from J, with 10 bases between. CDR3 in amino acids: CASSTYSNEQYF. CDR3 sequence (DNA): TGTGCCAGCAGCACCTACAGCAACGAGCAGTACTTC. The whole variable domain, filled in from reference TRBV11-3 and TRBJ2-7, reads EAGVVQSPRYKIIEKKQPVAFWCNPISGHNTLYWYLQNLGQGPELLIRYENEEAVDDSQLPKDRFSAERLKGVDSTLKIQPAELGDSAVYLCASSTYSNEQYFGPGTRLTVT.

This clone was observed a single time. The chain employs TRBV2 and TRBJ2-1; D uncertain. The CDR3 runs to 14 residues. CDR1 SNHLY and CDR2 FYNNEI come from the germline V gene. V was cut by 5 bases and J by 6 bases, with 14 bases left in between. The chain's CDR3 is CASSWAESGNEQFF. CDR3 sequence (DNA): TGTGCCAGCAGTTGGGCAGAATCCGGCAATGAGCAGTTCTTC.

The chain uses TRBV5-1 and TRBJ2-3; no definite D call. The V gene's germline CDR1 is SGHRS and CDR2 YFSETQ. The germline V and J ends were trimmed by 4 bases and 0 bases, with 15 bases remaining between them. This CDR3 spans 16 amino acids. For the CDR3, the DNA is TGCGCCAGCAGCCTCGGATCGGTCTCTAGCACAGATACGCAGTATTTT. Translation: CASSLGSVSSTDTQYF.

J is TRBJ1-5 and V is TRBV7-2; D gene uncertain. CDR1 SGHTA and CDR2 FQGNSA come from the germline V gene. This CDR3 has 12 amino acids. The V gene lost 1 base and the J gene lost 5 bases, with 3 bases spanning the gap. The CDR3 DNA sequence: TGTGCCAGCAGCTTAGAGTATCAGCCCCAGCATTTT. Protein: CASSLEYQPQHF.

V gene TRBV18 combines with J gene TRBJ1-2, with TRBD1 matching 9 bases. The germline V gene has CDR1 KGHSH and CDR2 LQKENI. V was pared by 6 bases and J by 7 bases, with 3 bases of the junction left unmatched. This CDR3 spans 12 amino acids. The CDR3, as DNA: TGTGCCAGCTCGGAGACAGGGGGTGGCTACACCTTC. Amino acid sequence: CASSETGGGYTF.

The CDR3 DNA sequence: TGTGCCAGCAGCCCCTCGGGGGGTACTTATGGCTACACCTTC. It is translated as CASSPSGGTYGYTF. The rearrangement joins TRBV4-2 to TRBJ1-2; weak D call: TRBD1 (5 bases). Germline CDR1 is LGHNA and CDR2 is YNFKEQ. Trimming removed 4 bases from V and 5 bases from J, with 14 bases in between. The CDR3 length is 14 residues.